The 32 T cell receptor beta chains below come from one sample, sequenced in a study of regulatory T cells in long-lasting Graves disease. The time point is: newly diagnosed GD, antithyroid drugs for less than 3 months. With RNA extracted from PBMCs as input, the TCR library was made. Construction of the TCR beta libraries employed iRepertoire HTBI primers in conjunction with Arm-PCR of CDR3 regions. TCRdb analysed the multiplex PCR reads with MiXCR anew, one entry per CDR3 protein. The table includes roughly 530,000 distinct CDR3 sequences, about 15% detected once. The same sample was also studied in work on T cells in Graves' hyperthyroidism and ophthalmopathy.

The source material was peripheral blood mononuclear cells (PBMCs), sampled at new diagnosis, from a patient treated with antithyroid drugs. Receptors originate from a woman between 40 and 65 years old with Graves disease.

The sample holds many counts of this clonotype. The chain combines TRBV6-1 with TRBJ1-1, with TRBD1 as a possible D gene (6 bases). This CDR3 has 15 amino acids. Germline V gene sequence: CDR1 MNHNS, CDR2 SASEGT. Trimming took off 2 bases at V and 5 bases at J, with 15 bases between the two ends. The CDR3 coding sequence is TGTGCCAGCAGTGAAAAGGGGGGCGCGGGGACTGAAGCTTTCTTT. This encodes CASSEKGGAGTEAFF.

The chain employs TRBV5-1 and TRBJ1-4, with D hard to call. V was trimmed by 4 bases and J by 10 bases, leaving 23 bases between them. Germline CDR1 reads SGHRS; CDR2 reads YFSETQ. This CDR3 has 16 residues. In DNA form, the CDR3 reads TGCGCCAGCAGCCCGTCGGGAGGTCTTATGGGAAGAAAACTGTTTTTT. Residues: CASSPSGGLMGRKLFF.

This clonotype was detected only a few times. The chain couples TRBV7-9 to TRBJ2-1; 10 nucleotides align to TRBD2. Germline V lookup: CDR1 SEHNR, CDR2 FQNEAQ (reference sequence). The CDR3 has 15 residues. The V segment lost 5 bases and the J segment 4 bases; nucleotides outside the gene matches: 5. In DNA form, the CDR3 reads TGTGCCAGCAGCCCCGGGACTAGCGTTTACAATGAGCAGTTCTTC. Translating it yields CASSPGTSVYNEQFF. Together with reference TRBV7-9 and TRBJ2-1, the CDR3 gives the full variable domain: DTGVSQNPRHKITKRGQNVTFRCDPISEHNRLYWYRQTLGQGPEFLTYFQNEAQLEKSRLLSDRFSAERPKGSFSTLEIQRTEQGDSAMYLCASSPGTSVYNEQFFGPGTRLTVL.

This clonotype has at least ten counts. This chain connects TRBV5-1 to TRBJ1-1; 7 bases fit TRBD1. Germline CDR1 SGHRS, CDR2 YFSETQ. V lost 0 bases to trimming and J lost 0 bases; unmatched junction nucleotides: 5. There are 16 residues in the CDR3. This CDR3 is CASSLAGQDLNTEAFF. CDR3 DNA sequence: TGCGCCAGCAGCTTGGCCGGACAGGACCTGAACACTGAAGCTTTCTTT.

There are many counts of this clonotype. The chain couples TRBV6-1 to TRBJ1-1; maybe TRBD1 (6 bases). The CDR3 runs 14 residues. Trimming removed 7 bases at V and 1 base at J, with 13 bases between. Germline assignment: CDR1 MNHNS and CDR2 SASEGT. The CDR3 DNA reads as TGTGCCAGCAAGGCCGGGACACCGAACACTGAAGCTTTCTTT. This encodes CASKAGTPNTEAFF.

There are many counts of this clonotype. J is TRBJ1-2 and V is TRBV2; 9 bases fit TRBD1. Losses at the gene ends were 4 bases for V and 6 bases for J; bases not matched to a gene: 3. Germline V gives CDR1 SNHLY, CDR2 FYNNEI. The CDR3 extends over 13 amino acids. This CDR3 reads CASSGGTGNGYTF. The CDR3 nucleotides are TGTGCCAGCAGTGGAGGGACAGGGAATGGCTACACCTTC. Filled out from reference TRBV2 and TRBJ1-2, the complete variable domain reads EPEVTQTPSHQVTQMGQEVILRCVPISNHLYFYWYRQILGQKVEFLVSFYNNEISEKSEIFDDQFSVERPDGSNFTLKIRSTKLEDSAMYFCASSGGTGNGYTFGSGTRLTVV.

The rearrangement links TRBV24-1 to TRBJ2-5; 7 bases are shared with TRBD1. The germline CDR1 and CDR2 sequences are KGHDR and SFDVKD. CDR3 length: 13 residues. J gave up 6 bases and V 4 bases, and 4 bases lay outside the gene matches. CDR3 region: CATSESRGKTQYF. The CDR3 coding sequence is TGTGCCACCAGTGAGTCCAGGGGGAAGACCCAGTACTTC.

In its sample, this clonotype was seen many times. V and J are TRBV28 and TRBJ2-4; D unresolved. In germline, CDR1 is MDHEN, CDR2 SYDVKM. Trimming took 5 bases from V and 2 from J, leaving 7 bases between them. CDR3 length equals 13 residues. The CDR3 DNA reads as TGTGCCAGCAGTCCCACTTCCAAAAACATTCAGTACTTC. Encoded protein: CASSPTSKNIQYF.

This clonotype has ten or more counts. J is TRBJ1-1 and V is TRBV7-9; 8 bases map to TRBD1. The CDR3 totals 18 residues. The V and J ends lost 3 bases and 0 bases, in that order; junction bases with no gene match: 12. The germline V gene encodes CDR1 SEHNR and CDR2 FQNEAQ (reference sequence). In nucleotides, the CDR3 is TGTGCCAGCAGCTTCCTTGGGGGGACAGGACCTCTGAACACTGAAGCTTTCTTT. Translated: CASSFLGGTGPLNTEAFF.

This clonotype was counted ten times or more. This chain joins TRBV11-2 and TRBJ2-5; 9 nucleotides align to TRBD2. Germline CDR1 and CDR2: SGHAT and FQNNGV. The CDR3 is made up of 15 amino acids. V lost 4 bases to trimming and J lost 4 bases; unmatched junction nucleotides: 7. Written as DNA, the CDR3 is TGTGCCAGCAGCTCGCTAGCGGGGATAAGAGAGACCCAGTACTTC. Its protein is CASSSLAGIRETQYF.

At least ten counts were recorded for this clonotype. This CDR3 is CATQDRSRETQYF. The CDR3 coding sequence is TGTGCCACACAGGACAGATCCCGAGAGACCCAGTACTTC. The V gene is TRBV3-1, the J gene TRBJ2-5, with D possibly being TRBD1 (6 bases). Trimming removed 10 bases from V and 4 bases from J, with 16 bases in between. Germline loops: CDR1 LGHDT, CDR2 YNNKEL (reference sequence). The CDR3 extends over 13 amino acids.

The chain links TRBV6-1 to TRBJ2-3; 14 bases match TRBD2. The CDR3 is made up of 17 amino acids. V shed 10 bases and J 3 bases; nucleotides not matched to a gene: 12. Germline CDR1 and CDR2: MNHNS and SASEGT. CDR3 loop: CATTPGTSGGATDTQYF. CDR3 DNA: TGTGCCACCACCCCCGGGACTAGCGGGGGAGCAACAGATACGCAGTATTTT.

This chain joins TRBV4-2 and TRBJ1-4, with no clear D. The CDR3 contains 15 residues. Germline lookup yields CDR1 LGHNA and CDR2 YNFKEQ. The V and J ends lost 0 bases and 1 base respectively, with 6 bases between them. The CDR3 nucleotides are TGTGCCAGCAGCCAAGACTTTGTAACTAATGAAAAACTGTTTTTT. This gives the protein CASSQDFVTNEKLFF.

The chain combines TRBV12-3 or TRBV12-4 with TRBJ1-5, with 7 bases identical to TRBD1. Trimming cost V 5 bases and J 1 base; bases outside gene matches: 8. There are 16 residues in the CDR3. The DNA for the CDR3 is TGTGCCAGCAGTCAAAACCCGACAGGGAGCAATCAGCCCCAGCATTTT. Translating it yields CASSQNPTGSNQPQHF.

The chain recombines TRBV29-1 with TRBJ1-4; D possibly corresponds to TRBD1 (6 bases). The CDR3 is 14 amino acids. The ends were cut back, 3 bases at V and 8 bases at J, with 16 bases in the middle. Germline V gives CDR1 SQVTM, CDR2 ANQGSEA. The CDR3 sequence: CSVDGRGMGEKLFF. CDR3 in DNA: TGCAGCGTTGACGGAAGGGGGATGGGGGAAAAACTGTTTTTT.

This clonotype appeared a few times. Mismatch with germline at one junction end may stem from a read error. V and J are TRBV12-3 or TRBV12-4 and TRBJ2-2; TRBD2 is a possible D gene (5 bases). The CDR3 sequence is 13 residues long. CDR3 DNA sequence: TGTGCCAGCAGTTTAGGGCGCACCGGGAAGCTGTTTTTT. This translates into CASSLGRTGKLFF.

The gene calls are TRBV2 and TRBJ2-2; 11 bases line up with TRBD2. Germline V gene data show CDR1 as SNHLY and CDR2 as FYNNEI. Trimming removed 1 base from V and 4 bases from J; junction bases left unmatched: 5. The CDR3 contains 17 residues. CDR3 sequence: CASSEGSGGAGTGELFF. The CDR3 bases are TGTGCCAGCAGTGAAGGTAGCGGGGGGGCCGGCACCGGGGAGCTGTTTTTT.

The gene calls are TRBV6-2 or TRBV6-3 and TRBJ2-1, with TRBD2 as a possible D gene (5 bases). Germline V lookup: CDR1 MNHEY, CDR2 SVGEGT. V was shortened by 1 base and J by 9 bases, with 10 bases between the two germline ends. This CDR3 spans 13 amino acids. The CDR3 sequence: CASSYFSEGEQFF. In nucleotides, the CDR3 is TGTGCCAGCAGTTACTTTAGTGAGGGTGAGCAGTTCTTC.

The chain recombines TRBV14 with TRBJ1-1, with TRBD1 matching 9 bases. The CDR3 is 16 residues long. V shed 4 bases and J 5 bases; nucleotides not matched to a gene: 11. Germline V gene sequence: CDR1 SGHDN, CDR2 FVKESK. The DNA of the CDR3 is TGTGCCAGCAGCCTTTTTCAACAGGGGGCGAGGACTGAAGCTTTCTTT. Translated: CASSLFQQGARTEAFF.

This clonotype was seen repeatedly, ten times or more. Relative to the germline gene, one junction end is altered; a read error may explain this. The chain links TRBV11-2 to TRBJ2-7; TRBD1 might be the D (5 bases). The CDR3 sequence is 12 residues long. Germline V gene sequence: CDR1 SGHAT, CDR2 FQNNGV. CDR3 region: CASSSWGYLQNF. For the CDR3, the DNA is TGTGCCAGCAGCTCCTGGGGCTACCTCCAAAACTTC.

Comments on this clonotype: A read error may be the cause here, since a much bigger clone is one base away. The chain couples TRBV18 to TRBJ1-1; D call uncertain. The CDR3 spans 13 residues. The V gene's germline CDR1 is KGHSH and CDR2 LQKENI. DNA of the CDR3: TGTGCCAGATCACCCCAGAAGAACACTGAAGCTTTCTTT. It translates to CARSPQKNTEAFF.

The V and J genes are TRBV7-2 and TRBJ2-1, with TRBD2 as a possible D gene (5 bases). Germline lookup yields CDR1 SGHTA and CDR2 FQGNSA. This CDR3 region has 15 residues. V lost 1 base, J lost 10 bases, and 17 bases lay in between. CDR3 sequence: CASSLVRDTNEEQFF. CDR3 nucleotides: TGTGCCAGCAGCTTAGTTCGGGATACAAATGAGGAGCAGTTCTTC.

A few counts support this clonotype. The rearrangement links TRBV30 to TRBJ1-1; possible D gene TRBD1, 5 bases. This CDR3 has 16 residues. The germline V gene encodes CDR1 GTSNPN and CDR2 SVGIG (reference sequence). V dropped 0 bases and J dropped 1 base, with 15 bases sitting between them. Here the CDR3 DNA reads TGTGCCTGGAGTGTACACCTTTGGGGGGAGAACACTGAAGCTTTCTTT. Its protein is CAWSVHLWGENTEAFF.

Concerning this clonotype: A read error is possible here, since a much larger clone lies one base away. This rearrangement joins TRBV12-3 or TRBV12-4 to TRBJ2-3; TRBD2 might be the D (6 bases). The CDR3 spans 16 residues. Written as DNA, the CDR3 is TGTGCCACCAGTGATTTTTCTAGCGTCAGCACAGATACGCAGTGTTTT. Its translation: CATSDFSSVSTDTQCF.

This clonotype was recorded many times. The chain has TRBV3-1 and TRBJ1-1; possibly TRBD1 for D (5 bases). Trimming took 4 bases from V and 5 from J, leaving 14 bases between them. Germline loops: CDR1 LGHDT, CDR2 YNNKEL (reference sequence). The CDR3 consists of 14 residues. The CDR3 DNA reads TGTGCCAGCAGCCCGGCGGCAGGGCGGACTGAAGCTTTCTTT. Its protein product is CASSPAAGRTEAFF.

This clonotype was seen ten or more times. CDR3 nucleotide sequence: TGTGCCAGCAGTTTATCGCAAGTTTATGGCTACACCTTC. This gives the protein CASSLSQVYGYTF. The chain carries TRBV28 and TRBJ1-2; D remains unclear. V lost 1 base and J 5 bases, leaving 8 bases between the germline ends. The CDR3 loop spans 13 amino acids. From germline, CDR1 is MDHEN and CDR2 SYDVKM.

This clonotype was picked up many times. The chain has TRBV2 and TRBJ1-1; 9 bases line up with TRBD1. The length of the CDR3 is 16 residues. After removal of 6 bases from V and 6 bases from J, the junction contained 14 bases not matched to a gene. The germline gives CDR1 SNHLY, CDR2 FYNNEI. The chain's CDR3 is CASSVRGQGNGAEAFF. The CDR3 DNA sequence: TGTGCCAGCAGCGTTAGGGGACAGGGAAATGGCGCTGAAGCTTTCTTT.

CDR3 residues: CASSVAGTGYTEAFF. The DNA for the CDR3 is TGTGCCAGCAGCGTAGCCGGGACAGGGTACACTGAAGCTTTCTTT. This sequence joins TRBV9 and TRBJ1-1; 9 nucleotides agree with TRBD1. CDR3 length: 15 residues. Looked up from germline, CDR1 is SGDLS and CDR2 is YYNGEE. Germline trimming cut 0 bases from V and 3 bases from J; bases unmatched to any gene: 3. Together with reference TRBV9 and TRBJ1-1, the CDR3 gives the full variable domain: DSGVTQTPKHLITATGQRVTLRCSPRSGDLSVYWYQQSLDQGLQFLIQYYNGEERAKGNILERFSAQQFPDLHSELNLSSLELGDSALYFCASSVAGTGYTEAFFGQGTRLTVV.

This clonotype was observed a few times. The V call is TRBV10-3, the J call TRBJ2-3; D perhaps matches TRBD2 (6 bases). Germline lookup yields CDR1 ENHRY and CDR2 SYGVKD. CDR3 length: 17 residues. The germline V and J ends were trimmed by 5 bases and 0 bases, with 18 bases remaining between them. The CDR3 protein is CAISRGGAVPSTDTQYF. Here the CDR3 DNA reads TGTGCCATCAGTCGGGGCGGGGCCGTACCTAGCACAGATACGCAGTATTTT.

At least ten counts were recorded for this clonotype. V is TRBV12-3 or TRBV12-4 and J is TRBJ2-3; TRBD1 is a possible D gene (5 bases). The CDR3 loop spans 14 amino acids. Trimming pared 3 bases from V and 6 bases from J, leaving 13 bases between. The CDR3: CASSFRTSGDTQYF. DNA of the CDR3: TGTGCCAGCAGTTTCCGGACGTCAGGGGATACGCAGTATTTT.

This clonotype was found many times. The CDR3: CASSLRVGTGGNEQFF. CDR3 sequence (DNA): TGTGCCAGCAGTCTCCGGGTCGGGACAGGGGGCAATGAGCAGTTCTTC. The chain uses TRBV7-2 and TRBJ2-1, with 11 nucleotides matching TRBD1. The CDR3 length is 16 residues. V lost 6 bases, J lost 6 bases, and 10 bases stayed unmatched. CDR1 and CDR2 (germline): SGHTA, FQGNSA. The complete variable domain, with remaining parts taken from reference TRBV7-2 and TRBJ2-1, reads GAGVSQSPSNKVTEKGKDVELRCDPISGHTALYWYRQSLGQGLEFLIYFQGNSAPDKSGLPSDRFSAERTGGSVSTLTIQRTQQEDSAVYLCASSLRVGTGGNEQFFGPGTRLTVL.

This clonotype occurred a few times. The genes are TRBV11-2 and TRBJ1-3; D may be TRBD1 (6 bases). V shed 1 base and J shed 2 bases, with 9 bases lying between them. CDR3 length equals 15 residues. Germline V lookup: CDR1 SGHAT, CDR2 FQNNGV. The DNA for the CDR3 is TGTGCCAGCAGCTTAGCCAGGGGTGCTGGAAACACCATATATTTT. Translated: CASSLARGAGNTIYF.